These 19 T cell receptor beta chains were all obtained from the same sample, sequenced in a study of blood T cell repertoires in COVID-19. Profiling relied on immunoSEQ multiplex PCR, and the TCRdb table lists in-frame clones only, not all of them. The table records a few hundred thousand clones, about 85% of them present only once. The material sequenced was PBMCs or T cells enriched from blood (not recorded which). These receptors all stem from a woman in her 50s who had been exposed to COVID-19.

Remarks on this clone: Additional DNA sequences in this sample encode the identical CDR3. V gene TRBV3-1 (or the pseudogene TRBV3-2) combines with J gene TRBJ1-1; TRBD1 might be the D (5 bases). From germline, CDR1 is LGHDT and CDR2 YNNKEL (reference sequence). The ends were cut back, 3 bases at V and 4 bases at J, with 9 bases in the middle. There are 13 residues in the CDR3. CDR3 DNA sequence: TGTGCCAGCAGCCAGGGGAGGGGCACTGAAGCTTTCTTT. Translating it yields CASSQGRGTEAFF.

The J gene is TRBJ2-2, the V gene TRBV24-1, with unresolved D. The CDR3 length is 14 residues. Germline CDR1 reads KGHDR; CDR2 reads SFDVKD. Trimming cost V 3 bases and J 7 bases, with 11 bases left between them. The DNA of the CDR3 is TGTGCCACCAGTGATGACTCGGAGAGCGGGGAGCTGTTTTTT. It is translated as CATSDDSESGELFF.

The chain recombines TRBV6-2 or TRBV6-3 with TRBJ1-2, with 8 bases that match TRBD1. The CDR3 length is 14 residues. Germline-derived CDR1 and CDR2 are MNHEY and SVGEGT. Trimming cost V 2 bases and J 4 bases; bases outside gene matches: 3. The CDR3: CASSYPGQGYGYTF. CDR3 DNA: TGTGCCAGCAGTTACCCAGGACAGGGCTATGGCTACACCTTC.

The chain is built from TRBV29-1 and TRBJ2-3; 9 nucleotides align to TRBD2. Germline V gene lookup returns CDR1 SQVTM and CDR2 ANQGSEA. The length of the CDR3 is 13 residues. V lost 7 bases, J lost 2 bases, and 4 bases stayed unmatched. CDR3 loop: CSALAGNTDTQYF. The DNA of the CDR3 is TGCAGCGCCCTAGCGGGGAACACAGATACGCAGTATTTT.

The gene calls are TRBV9 and TRBJ2-6, with TRBD1 as a possible D gene (6 bases). The ends were cut back, 4 bases at V and 4 bases at J, with 15 bases in the middle. CDR1 SGDLS and CDR2 YYNGEE come from the germline V gene. CDR3 length equals 16 residues. As DNA, the CDR3 is TGTGCCAGCAGCCCCCTGGGGACAACAGGGGCCAACGTCCTGACTTTC. Residues: CASSPLGTTGANVLTF.

The rearrangement joins TRBV9 to TRBJ2-7; 8 bases align to TRBD1. The CDR3 sequence is 15 residues long. Germline trimming cut 2 bases from V and 3 bases from J; bases unmatched to any gene: 7. CDR1 and CDR2 from the germline V gene are SGDLS and YYNGEE. The CDR3 coding sequence is TGTGCCAGCAGCGTTGGACAGGGAGTCAACTACGAGCAGTACTTC. This gives the protein CASSVGQGVNYEQYF.

The V and J genes are TRBV5-1 and TRBJ1-3, with D unresolved. V shed 0 bases and J shed 5 bases, with 12 bases lying between them. This CDR3 comprises 15 residues. Per the germline V gene, CDR1 is SGHRS and CDR2 is YFSETQ. The CDR3 loop reads CASSLEYGGRNTIYF. The CDR3 nucleotides are TGCGCCAGCAGCTTGGAGTATGGCGGAAGAAACACCATATATTTT.

V and J are TRBV2 and TRBJ2-3; 12 positions agree with TRBD2. The CDR3 is 15 amino acids. The V gene end was trimmed by 7 bases and the J gene end by 10 bases; junction bases not matched to a gene: 12. In germline, CDR1 is SNHLY, CDR2 FYNNEI. CDR3 protein: CASTRTSGTAEPQYF. CDR3 coding DNA: TGTGCCAGCACAAGGACTAGCGGGACAGCAGAACCGCAGTATTTT.

This clone appeared a few times. V usage is TRBV13 and J usage is TRBJ2-1; D perhaps matches TRBD2 (5 bases). The germline V and J ends were trimmed by 3 bases and 9 bases, with 9 bases remaining between them. The germline V gene has CDR1 PRHDT and CDR2 FYEKMQ (reference sequence). CDR3 length: 12 residues. In nucleotides, the CDR3 is TGTGCCAGCAGCTTCGGGGTTGGTGAGCAGTTCTTC. Amino acid sequence: CASSFGVGEQFF.

The chain employs TRBV7-8 and TRBJ1-5, with D unclear. The CDR3 sequence is 12 residues long. Trimming cost V 4 bases and J 9 bases, with 10 bases left between them. Germline CDR1 reads SGHVS; CDR2 reads FQNEAQ. The CDR3 DNA reads TGTGCCAGCAGCTCCTTAGCCGGGCCCCAGCATTTT. This sequence encodes CASSSLAGPQHF. The full variable domain, completed using reference TRBV7-8 and TRBJ1-5, is GAGVSQSPRYKVAKRGQDVALRCDPISGHVSLFWYQQALGQGPEFLTYFQNEAQLDKSGLPSDRFFAERPEGSVSTLKIQRTQQEDSAVYLCASSSLAGPQHFGDGTRLSIL.

V and J are TRBV5-1 and TRBJ1-4; D is ambiguous. The CDR3 extends over 15 amino acids. With 4 bases removed from V and 0 bases from J, the gap between germline ends came to 10 bases. CDR1 SGHRS and CDR2 YFSETQ come from the germline V gene. The CDR3 nucleotides read TGCGCCAGCAGCCTAGGCGAGGCAACTAATGAAAAACTGTTTTTT. Protein product: CASSLGEATNEKLFF. The full variable domain, with the rest looked up from reference TRBV5-1 and TRBJ1-4, is KAGVTQTPRYLIKTRGQQVTLSCSPISGHRSVSWYQQTPGQGLQFLFEYFSETQRNKGNFPGRFSGRQFSNSRSEMNVSTLELGDSALYLCASSLGEATNEKLFFGSGTQLSVL.

The chain employs TRBV2 and TRBJ1-5; 7 bases line up with TRBD1. The CDR3 covers 20 residues. Germline lookup yields CDR1 SNHLY and CDR2 FYNNEI. J gave up 4 bases and V 6 bases, and 24 bases lay outside the gene matches. Here the CDR3 DNA reads TGTGCCAGCAGAGGTTTAGGGGGCCGTGGGGCGATGTGGTTGAATCAGCCCCAGCATTTT. This translates into CASRGLGGRGAMWLNQPQHF.

The rearrangement links TRBV7-2 to TRBJ2-3; D remains unclear. Germline-derived CDR1 and CDR2 are SGHTA and FQGNSA. The CDR3 covers 14 residues. The ends were cut back, 3 bases at V and 4 bases at J, with 11 bases in the middle. CDR3 nucleotides: TGTGCCAGCAGCTTTAGCCCCGACCCAGATACGCAGTATTTT. Translated: CASSFSPDPDTQYF.

The chain has TRBV5-1 and TRBJ1-5, with 9 bases that match TRBD1. CDR1 and CDR2 (germline): SGHRS, YFSETQ. This CDR3 is 13 amino acids long. Trimming at V came to 3 bases and at J to 5 bases, leaving 0 bases not matched to a gene. DNA for the CDR3: TGCGCCAGCAGCTGGGACAGGGATCAGCCCCAGCATTTT. Its translation is CASSWDRDQPQHF.

This rearrangement joins TRBV5-4 to TRBJ2-3, with TRBD2 matching over 9 bases. Per the germline V gene, CDR1 is SGHNT and CDR2 is YYREEE (reference sequence). With V trimmed by 3 bases and J by 6 bases, 11 bases remained unmatched. CDR3 length equals 16 residues. The CDR3 DNA sequence: TGTGCCAGCAGCTCAACTAGTGCGGGGGGGGTCGATACGCAGTATTTT. This translates into CASSSTSAGGVDTQYF.

This clone showed up just a few times. The rearrangement joins TRBV3-1 (or the pseudogene TRBV3-2) to TRBJ2-1; 11 bases match TRBD2. Germline V lookup: CDR1 LGHDT, CDR2 YNNKEL (reference sequence). V shed 4 bases, J shed 7 bases, and the junction held 0 bases outside the gene matches. This CDR3 is built from 13 residues. The CDR3 coding sequence is TGTGCCAGCAGCCGACTAGCGGGAAATGAGCAGTTCTTC. Residues: CASSRLAGNEQFF.

This chain joins TRBV4-3 and TRBJ1-2; D remains ambiguous. V was pared by 0 bases and J by 4 bases, with 18 bases between. Germline CDR1 and CDR2: LGHNA and YSLEER. The CDR3 covers 17 residues. In DNA, the CDR3 is TGCGCCAGCAGCCAAGATCGGTTGGGCAGGTCCTTCTATGGCTACACCTTC. Translation gives CASSQDRLGRSFYGYTF.

This clone has just one count. Distinct nucleotide sequences in the sample also encode this CDR3. The chain is built from TRBV9 and TRBJ1-4; TRBD1 agrees at 10 bases. In germline, CDR1 is SGDLS, CDR2 YYNGEE. Trimming at V came to 4 bases and at J to 8 bases, leaving 5 bases not matched to a gene. The CDR3 extends over 14 amino acids. The CDR3 coding sequence is TGTGCCAGCAGCCCGGGACAGGGGAGGGAAAAACTGTTTTTT. This codes for CASSPGQGREKLFF.

Remarks on this clone: The junction shows a germline mismatch at one end, possibly a read error. This chain uses TRBV7-6 with TRBJ2-2; 10 positions match TRBD2. In germline, CDR1 is SGHVS, CDR2 FNYEAQ. The CDR3 sequence is 15 residues long. The CDR3 is CASSLASGGTGELFF. The CDR3 DNA is TGTGCCAGCAGCCTAGCTAGCGGGGGCACCGGGGAGCTGTTTTTT.